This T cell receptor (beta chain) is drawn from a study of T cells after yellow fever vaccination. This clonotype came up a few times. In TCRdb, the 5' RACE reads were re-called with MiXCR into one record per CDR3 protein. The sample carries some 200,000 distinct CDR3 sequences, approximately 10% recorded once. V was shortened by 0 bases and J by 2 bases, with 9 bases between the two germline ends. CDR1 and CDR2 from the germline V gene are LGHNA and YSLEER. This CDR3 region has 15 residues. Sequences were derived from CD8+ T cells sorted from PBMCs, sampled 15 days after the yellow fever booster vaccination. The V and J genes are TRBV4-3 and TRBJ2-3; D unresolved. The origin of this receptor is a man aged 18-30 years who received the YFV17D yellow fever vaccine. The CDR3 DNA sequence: TGCGCCAGCAGCCAAGATTTTATGCTCACAGATACGCAGTATTTT. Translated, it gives CASSQDFMLTDTQYF.